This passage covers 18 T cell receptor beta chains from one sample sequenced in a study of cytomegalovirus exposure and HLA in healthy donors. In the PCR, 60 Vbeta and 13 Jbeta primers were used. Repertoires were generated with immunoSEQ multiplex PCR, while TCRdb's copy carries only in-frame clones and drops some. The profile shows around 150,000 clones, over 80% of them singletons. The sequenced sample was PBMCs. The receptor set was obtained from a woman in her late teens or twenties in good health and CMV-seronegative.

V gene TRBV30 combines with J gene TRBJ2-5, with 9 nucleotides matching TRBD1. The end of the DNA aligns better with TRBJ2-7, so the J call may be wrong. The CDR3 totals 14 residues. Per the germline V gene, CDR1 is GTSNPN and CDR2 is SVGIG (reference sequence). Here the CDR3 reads CAWSRDRVSHEQYF. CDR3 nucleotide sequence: TGTGCCTGGAGTAGGGACAGGGTTTCCCACGAGCAGTACTTC.

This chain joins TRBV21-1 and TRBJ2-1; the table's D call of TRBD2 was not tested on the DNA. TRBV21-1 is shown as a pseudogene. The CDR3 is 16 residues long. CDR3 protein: CASSKGTLAGGHEQFF. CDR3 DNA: TGTGCCAGCAGCAAAGGGACACTAGCGGGGGGTCATGAGCAGTTCTTC.

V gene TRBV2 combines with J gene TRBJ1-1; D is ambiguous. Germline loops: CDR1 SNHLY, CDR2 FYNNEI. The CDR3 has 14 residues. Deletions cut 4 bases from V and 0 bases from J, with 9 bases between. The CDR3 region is CASSAGLLNTEAFF. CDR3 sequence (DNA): TGTGCCAGCAGTGCTGGACTTTTGAACACTGAAGCTTTCTTT.

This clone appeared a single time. CDR3 bases: TGTGCCAGCCGGTCGGGGGCCGGGGAGCTGTTTTTT. Amino acid sequence: CASRSGAGELFF. The chain combines TRBV6-1 with TRBJ2-2, with D perhaps TRBD2 (6 bases). CDR1 is MNHNS, CDR2 SASEGT, per germline. V shed 8 bases and J shed 6 bases, with 10 bases lying between them. The CDR3 extends over 12 amino acids.

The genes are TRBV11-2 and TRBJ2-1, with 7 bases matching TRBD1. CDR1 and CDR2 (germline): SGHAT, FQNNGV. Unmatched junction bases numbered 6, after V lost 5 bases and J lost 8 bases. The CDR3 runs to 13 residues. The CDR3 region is CASSPGTAYEQFF. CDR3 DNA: TGTGCCAGCAGCCCAGGGACAGCCTATGAGCAGTTCTTC.

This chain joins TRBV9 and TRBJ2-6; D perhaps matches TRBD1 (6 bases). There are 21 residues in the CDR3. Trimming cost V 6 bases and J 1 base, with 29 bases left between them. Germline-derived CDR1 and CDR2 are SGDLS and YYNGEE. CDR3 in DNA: TGTGCCAGCACCGACCGAGTGTACCGGGACACATCGTTTTCTGGGGCCAACGTCCTGACTTTC. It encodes CASTDRVYRDTSFSGANVLTF.

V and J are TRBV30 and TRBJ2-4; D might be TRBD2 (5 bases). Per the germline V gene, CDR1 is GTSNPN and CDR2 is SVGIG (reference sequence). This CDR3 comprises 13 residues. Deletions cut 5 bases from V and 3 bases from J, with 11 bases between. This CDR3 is CAWGSAGKNIQYF. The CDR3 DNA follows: TGTGCCTGGGGTAGCGCGGGCAAAAACATTCAGTACTTC.

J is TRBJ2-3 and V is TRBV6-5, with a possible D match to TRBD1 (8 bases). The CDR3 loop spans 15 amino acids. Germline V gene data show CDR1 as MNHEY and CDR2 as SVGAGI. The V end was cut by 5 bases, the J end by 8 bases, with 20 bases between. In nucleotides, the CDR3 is TGTGCCAGCAGTCGCCAACACACAGGGGGGGGTACGCAGTATTTT. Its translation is CASSRQHTGGGTQYF.

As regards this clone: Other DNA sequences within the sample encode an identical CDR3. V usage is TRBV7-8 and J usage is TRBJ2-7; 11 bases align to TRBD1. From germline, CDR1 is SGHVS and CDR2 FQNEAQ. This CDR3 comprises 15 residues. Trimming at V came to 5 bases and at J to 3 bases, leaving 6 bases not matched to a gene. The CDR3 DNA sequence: TGTGCCAGCAGCCTAGGGGGGACAGGGGGCTACGAGCAGTACTTC. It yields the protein CASSLGGTGGYEQYF.

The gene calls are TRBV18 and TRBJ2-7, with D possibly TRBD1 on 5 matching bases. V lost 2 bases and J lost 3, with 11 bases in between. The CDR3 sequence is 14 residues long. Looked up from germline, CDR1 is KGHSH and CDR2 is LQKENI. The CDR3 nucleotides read TGTGCCAGCTCACCAGGTGACAGCTTCTACGAGCAGTACTTC. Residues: CASSPGDSFYEQYF.

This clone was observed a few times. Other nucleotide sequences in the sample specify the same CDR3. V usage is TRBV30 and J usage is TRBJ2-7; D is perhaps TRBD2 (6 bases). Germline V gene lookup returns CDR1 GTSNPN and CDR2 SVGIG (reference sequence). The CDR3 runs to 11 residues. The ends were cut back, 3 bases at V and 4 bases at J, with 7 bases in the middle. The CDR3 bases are TGTGCCTGGAGCCGGGGGTACGAGCAGTACTTC. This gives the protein CAWSRGYEQYF.

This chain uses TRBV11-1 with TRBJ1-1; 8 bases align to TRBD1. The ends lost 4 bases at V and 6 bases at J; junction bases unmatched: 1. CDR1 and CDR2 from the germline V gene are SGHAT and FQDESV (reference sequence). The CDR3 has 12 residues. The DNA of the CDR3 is TGTGCCAGCAGCTCACAGGGGGCTGAAGCTTTCTTT. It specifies CASSSQGAEAFF.

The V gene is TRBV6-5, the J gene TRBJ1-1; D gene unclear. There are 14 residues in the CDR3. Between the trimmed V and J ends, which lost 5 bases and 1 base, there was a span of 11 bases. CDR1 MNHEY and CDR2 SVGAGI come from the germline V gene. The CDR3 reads CASSPTWSNTEAFF. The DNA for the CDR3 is TGTGCCAGCAGTCCGACATGGTCGAACACTGAAGCTTTCTTT.

The CDR3 loop reads CASSLQGNLQETQYF. Written as DNA, the CDR3 is TGTGCCAGCAGCTTACAGGGGAATCTCCAAGAGACCCAGTACTTC. The chain employs TRBV7-3 and TRBJ2-5; D may be TRBD1 (6 bases). CDR1 is SGHTA and CDR2 is FQGTGA in the germline V gene. V dropped 2 bases and J dropped 1 base, with 11 bases sitting between them. This CDR3 has 15 residues.

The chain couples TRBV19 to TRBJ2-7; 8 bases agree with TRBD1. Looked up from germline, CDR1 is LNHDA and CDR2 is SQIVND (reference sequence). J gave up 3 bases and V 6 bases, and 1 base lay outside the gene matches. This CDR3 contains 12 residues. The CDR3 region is CASRDRDYEQYF. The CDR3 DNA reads TGTGCCAGTAGGGACAGGGACTACGAGCAGTACTTC.

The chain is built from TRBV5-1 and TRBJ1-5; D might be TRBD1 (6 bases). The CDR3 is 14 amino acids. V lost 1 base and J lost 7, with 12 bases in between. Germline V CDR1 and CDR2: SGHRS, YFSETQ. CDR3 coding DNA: TGCGCCAGCAGCTTGCAACAGGGAGCCCAGCCCCAGCATTTT. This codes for CASSLQQGAQPQHF. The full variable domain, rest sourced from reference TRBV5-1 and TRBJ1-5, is KAGVTQTPRYLIKTRGQQVTLSCSPISGHRSVSWYQQTPGQGLQFLFEYFSETQRNKGNFPGRFSGRQFSNSRSEMNVSTLELGDSALYLCASSLQQGAQPQHFGDGTRLSIL.

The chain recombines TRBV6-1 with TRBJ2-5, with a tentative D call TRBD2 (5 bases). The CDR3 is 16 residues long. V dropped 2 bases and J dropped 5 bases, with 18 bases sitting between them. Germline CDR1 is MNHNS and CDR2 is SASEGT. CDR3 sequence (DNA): TGTGCCAGCAGTGAAAGAAAAGGACTTTATACGGAGACCCAGTACTTC. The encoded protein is CASSERKGLYTETQYF.

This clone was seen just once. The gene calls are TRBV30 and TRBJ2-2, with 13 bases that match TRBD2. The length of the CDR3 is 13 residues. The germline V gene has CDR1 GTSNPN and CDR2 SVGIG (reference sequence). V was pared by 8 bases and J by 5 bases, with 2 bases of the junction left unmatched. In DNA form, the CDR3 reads TGTGCCGGGACTAGCGGGGAGACCGGGGAGCTGTTTTTT. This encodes CAGTSGETGELFF.